The rows below give T cell receptor beta chains drawn from one sample of a study of blood T cell repertoires in COVID-19. Generated by immunoSEQ multiplex PCR, the TCRdb table keeps only in-frame clones and is missing some. The sample shows 250,000 to 400,000 clones, under 95% of them seen only once. The sequenced sample was PBMCs or T cells enriched from blood (not recorded which). All receptors come from a man in his 60s who had recovered from COVID-19. The CDR3 runs from the conserved cysteine through the conserved F or W. The D gene is left open where the match is weak. Clone size is stated in some rows and not others, as once, few, many or a class when expanded.

V: TRBV29-1; size: once; J: TRBJ1-2; D: .; CDR3: CSVEGHREQDGYTF; DNA: TGCAGCGTTGAAGGTCACAGGGAGCAGGATGGCTACACCTTC
V: TRBV12-5; size: .; J: TRBJ2-3; D: TRBD2; CDR3: CASGSPFSGGRSSTDTQYF; DNA: TGTGCTAGTGGTTCCCCGTTTAGCGGGGGAAGATCTAGCACAGATACGCAGTATTTT
V: TRBV18; size: .; J: TRBJ2-7; D: TRBD2; CDR3: CASSPLRTSGGGEQYF; DNA: TGTGCCAGCTCACCATTACGGACTAGCGGGGGTGGAGAGCAGTACTTC
V: TRBV9; size: .; J: TRBJ2-3; D: TRBD2; CDR3: CASSPYFGEGNTDTQYF; DNA: TGTGCCAGCAGCCCTTACTTTGGGGAGGGAAACACAGATACGCAGTATTTT
V: TRBV3-1/TRBV3-2; size: .; J: TRBJ2-7; D: TRBD2; CDR3: CASSPVAGANYEQYF; DNA: TGTGCCAGCAGCCCGGTGGCGGGAGCGAACTACGAGCAGTACTTC
V: TRBV5-4; size: .; J: TRBJ2-7; D: .; CDR3: CASSRGGGANF; DNA: TGTGCCAGCAGCCGTGGAGGGGGCGCGAACTTC
V: TRBV27; size: .; J: TRBJ1-5; D: .; CDR3: CASGGPLGPQHF; DNA: TGTGCCAGTGGGGGCCCTCTTGGGCCCCAGCATTTT
V: TRBV5-1; size: .; J: TRBJ1-2; D: TRBD1; CDR3: CASSSGTGYFGDGYTF; DNA: TGCGCCAGCAGCTCGGGGACAGGGTATTTCGGAGATGGCTACACCTTC
V: TRBV11-2; size: .; J: TRBJ2-1; D: TRBD1; CDR3: CASRRTGLNEQFF; DNA: TGTGCCAGCAGGCGGACAGGGTTGAATGAGCAGTTCTTC
V: TRBV7-9; size: few; J: TRBJ2-3; D: TRBD2; CDR3: CASSLAPSGSSDTQYF; DNA: TGTGCCAGCAGCTTAGCCCCTAGCGGGAGTTCAGATACGCAGTATTTT
V: TRBV11-2; size: once; J: TRBJ2-7; D: TRBD1; CDR3: CASSYRQGPYEQYF; DNA: TGTGCCAGCAGCTACCGACAGGGCCCCTACGAGCAGTACTTC
V: TRBV2; size: .; J: TRBJ1-2; D: .; CDR3: CASSFVANYGYTF; DNA: TGTGCCAGCAGCTTTGTAGCTAACTATGGCTACACCTTC
V: TRBV27; size: .; J: TRBJ2-2; D: TRBD2; CDR3: CASSPGGSGSTGELFF; DNA: TGTGCCAGCAGTCCCGGTGGTAGCGGGTCGACCGGGGAGCTGTTTTTT
V: TRBV19; size: .; J: TRBJ1-5; D: .; CDR3: CASTSPRLSQPQHF; DNA: TGTGCCAGTACGTCCCCCAGATTAAGTCAGCCCCAGCATTTT
V: TRBV2; size: .; J: TRBJ2-3; D: TRBD2; CDR3: CASSEWTSGSTDTQYF; DNA: TGTGCCAGCAGTGAATGGACTAGCGGGAGCACAGATACGCAGTATTTT
V: TRBV29-1; size: .; J: TRBJ2-7; D: .; CDR3: CSVETGSRPYEQYF; DNA: TGCAGCGTTGAAACAGGGTCGCGGCCTTACGAGCAGTACTTC
V: TRBV5-6; size: .; J: TRBJ2-7; D: TRBD1; CDR3: CASSLNRGGYEQYF; DNA: TGTGCCAGCAGCTTGAACAGGGGCGGATACGAGCAGTACTTC
V: TRBV7-8; size: .; J: TRBJ2-1; D: TRBD2; CDR3: CASSLATRGGLAGNEQFF; DNA: TGTGCCAGCAGCTTAGCTACCAGAGGTGGACTAGCGGGAAATGAGCAGTTCTTC
V: TRBV19; size: .; J: TRBJ2-3; D: TRBD1; CDR3: CASSLQGNTQYF; DNA: TGTGCCAGTAGTCTACAGGGGAATACGCAGTATTTT
V: TRBV5-1; size: .; J: TRBJ2-7; D: .; CDR3: CASRRDPAAEQYF; DNA: TGCGCCAGCAGGAGGGATCCAGCCGCCGAGCAGTACTTC
V: TRBV5-6; size: .; J: TRBJ2-2; D: TRBD1; CDR3: CASSAGQGVAGELFF; DNA: TGTGCCAGCAGCGCGGGACAGGGAGTAGCCGGGGAGCTGTTTTTT
V: TRBV7-3; size: .; J: TRBJ1-1; D: TRBD1; CDR3: CASSLTGQGEAFF; DNA: TGTGCCAGCAGCTTAACCGGACAGGGGGAAGCTTTCTTT
V: TRBV19; size: .; J: TRBJ1-5; D: TRBD1; CDR3: CASSGDRNQPQHF; DNA: TGTGCCAGTAGCGGGGACAGGAATCAGCCCCAGCATTTT
V: TRBV6-5; size: .; J: TRBJ2-7; D: .; CDR3: CASNPGTREQYF; DNA: TGTGCCAGCAACCCAGGAACCCGCGAGCAGTACTTC
V: TRBV7-9; size: .; J: TRBJ1-1; D: .; CDR3: CASSFPPLNTEAFF; DNA: TGTGCCAGCAGCTTCCCCCCTCTGAACACTGAAGCTTTCTTT
V: TRBV9; size: .; J: TRBJ2-5; D: .; CDR3: CASSVPLANQETQYF; DNA: TGTGCCAGCAGCGTACCTCTAGCTAATCAAGAGACCCAGTACTTC
V: TRBV6-1; size: .; J: TRBJ1-2; D: .; CDR3: CASSESTPRYGYTF; DNA: TGTGCCAGCAGTGAATCAACACCTAGGTATGGCTACACCTTC
V: TRBV7-9; size: .; J: TRBJ2-5; D: .; CDR3: CASSTSTGYNKETQYF; DNA: TGTGCCAGCAGCACCTCGACAGGCTATAATAAGGAGACCCAGTACTTC
V: TRBV7-3; size: .; J: TRBJ2-3; D: TRBD1; CDR3: CASSPGTGANTQYF; DNA: TGTGCCAGCAGCCCCGGGACAGGGGCGAATACGCAGTATTTT
V: TRBV7-6; size: .; J: TRBJ2-1; D: TRBD1; CDR3: CASTRLGTEYNEQFF; DNA: TGTGCCAGCACGCGTCTCGGGACAGAGTACAATGAGCAGTTCTTC
V: TRBV18; size: once; J: TRBJ1-1; D: .; CDR3: CASKHKMNTEAFF; DNA: TGTGCCAGCAAACATAAAATGAACACTGAAGCTTTCTTT
V: TRBV7-9; size: once; J: TRBJ2-1; D: TRBD2; CDR3: CASSDTGGPHNEQFF; DNA: TGTGCCAGCAGCGATACGGGAGGCCCCCACAATGAGCAGTTCTTC
V: TRBV7-2; size: .; J: TRBJ1-1; D: TRBD1; CDR3: CASSSTGGRNTEAFF; DNA: TGTGCCAGCAGCTCGACAGGGGGCAGGAACACTGAAGCTTTCTTT
V: TRBV24-1; size: .; J: TRBJ2-5; D: .; CDR3: CATSPSGVGVETQYF; DNA: TGTGCCACCAGTCCATCGGGAGTCGGTGTAGAGACCCAGTACTTC
V: TRBV7-8; size: .; J: TRBJ1-5; D: .; CDR3: CASSFGSMGINQPQHF; DNA: TGTGCCAGCAGCTTCGGGAGCATGGGAATCAATCAGCCCCAGCATTTT
V: TRBV30; size: .; J: TRBJ2-2; D: TRBD1; CDR3: CAWDRVRTGELFF; DNA: TGTGCCTGGGACAGGGTACGAACCGGGGAGCTGTTTTTT
V: TRBV11-2; size: .; J: TRBJ2-7; D: .; CDR3: CASSSADGGSYEQYF; DNA: TGTGCCAGCAGCTCCGCGGACGGAGGCTCCTACGAGCAGTACTTC